This entry lists 5 T cell receptor beta chains sequenced from one sample in a study of tumour-infiltrating T cells in Burkitt lymphoma. The table came from immunoSEQ multiplex PCR; TCRdb's copy has only in-frame clones and leaves some out. The sample records some 3,000 clones, approximately 15% being singletons. Specimen: tumor tissue. The receptors were sampled from a human donor with Burkitt lymphoma.

The J gene is TRBJ2-3, the V gene TRBV15; D unclear. Looked up from germline, CDR1 is LNHNV and CDR2 is YYDKDF (reference sequence). The CDR3 contains 13 residues. The V end lost 1 base, the J end lost 1 base, and 3 bases lay between the germline ends. The DNA of the CDR3 is TGTGCCACCAGCAGAGGAGGCACAGATACGCAGTATTTT. Translating gives CATSRGGTDTQYF.

This clone was detected a few times. V and J are TRBV7-3 and TRBJ2-5, with TRBD1 identical over 9 bases. The CDR3 runs 16 residues. Germline assignment: CDR1 SGHTA and CDR2 FQGTGA. The V gene end was trimmed by 2 bases and the J gene end by 5 bases; junction bases not matched to a gene: 9. This chain's CDR3 is CASSLGYGTGRETQYF. For the CDR3, the DNA is TGTGCCAGCAGCTTAGGCTACGGGACAGGGCGGGAGACCCAGTACTTC.

This clone was seen a few times. This chain links TRBV6-5 with TRBJ1-2, with TRBD1 identical over 9 bases. V dropped 6 bases and J dropped 7; count of bases not matched to a gene: 9. CDR3 length: 14 residues. Germline V gene data show CDR1 as MNHEY and CDR2 as SVGAGI. CDR3 nucleotides: TGTGCCAGCAGCCCTAACAGGGGGCGGAGTGGCTACACCTTC. Translation: CASSPNRGRSGYTF.

This clone came up a few times. The CDR3 nucleotides are TGCGCCAGCAGCCAGGAGACAAGCGGGTTCTACAATGAGCAGTTCTTC. Protein: CASSQETSGFYNEQFF. The V and J genes are TRBV4-3 and TRBJ2-1; D may be TRBD2 (6 bases). With 3 bases removed from V and 3 bases from J, the gap between germline ends came to 15 bases. Germline CDR1 and CDR2: LGHNA and YSLEER. The CDR3 contains 16 residues.

The CDR3 bases are TGCGCCAGCAGCCTCGGGACAGGGGGCGCGGCTGAACAGTTCTTC. Amino acid sequence: CASSLGTGGAAEQFF. The rearrangement links TRBV4-3 to TRBJ2-1; the match to TRBD1 covers 12 bases. This CDR3 is built from 15 residues. From germline, CDR1 is LGHNA and CDR2 YSLEER. V dropped 4 bases and J dropped 13; count of bases not matched to a gene: 11.